In its sample, the clone carrying this TCR beta chain ranks as medium-sized. Its antigen remains unidentified. This sample stems from a study of CD8+CD57+ T cells in acquired aplastic anemia. Broader study findings: No significant patient-versus-control difference appeared in CD8+ Simpson's diversity.

The TCR beta profiling, which covered VDJ combination and CDR3 sequence, was carried out using genomic DNA as the template. MiXCR was run by TCRdb on the reads, yielding one entry per CDR3 protein. This table has about 62,000 distinct CDR3 sequences, around 55% appearing once. J lost 2 bases, V lost 8 bases, and 10 bases had no gene match. Germline V gives CDR1 LNHNV, CDR2 YYDKDF (reference sequence). CDR3 length: 15 residues. The clonotype originates from a human donor in good health, serving as a control. Sequencing input: sorted CD4+, CD8+, or CD8+CD57+ T cells (not recorded which) from PBMCs. J is TRBJ2-7 and V is TRBV15; 9 nucleotides align to TRBD2. The CDR3 protein is CATQRASGTTYEQYF. In DNA, the CDR3 is TGTGCCACCCAAAGGGCTAGCGGGACAACCTACGAGCAGTACTTC.